The entry below gives a single T cell receptor (beta chain) sequence along with its context. The sample belongs to a study of blood T cell repertoires in COVID-19. Study details: Spain, Italy and the United States supplied samples that represented acute and convalescent COVID-19. In each case, the material was cDNA or gDNA derived from T cells, B-cell-depleted T cells, or PBMCs.

The protocol was immunoSEQ multiplex PCR, while the TCRdb copy is restricted to in-frame clones and leaves out a portion. The data contain approximately 82,000 clones, about 82% of them singletons. The CDR3 contains 15 residues. The V gene lost 5 bases and the J gene lost 3 bases, with 14 bases spanning the gap. The germline gives CDR1 MDHEN, CDR2 SYDVKM. This receptor was obtained from a woman between 65 and 79 years old with active or convalescent COVID-19. The chain recombines TRBV28 with TRBJ2-1; D unresolved. Source material: peripheral blood. The CDR3 DNA follows: TGTGCCAGCAGTGTCCAGGTCTCCTACTACAATGAGCAGTTCTTC. Its translation: CASSVQVSYYNEQFF.